Listed below are T cell receptor beta chains from one sample, sequenced in a study of human T cells and chemical hapten exposure. In TCRdb, the reads were re-called with MiXCR into one record per CDR3 protein. The sample records 100,000 to 150,000 distinct CDR3 sequences, more than 8.5% being singletons. The sequencing input was whole blood. All receptors come from a human donor in good health. Some clones in this sample may be carry-over from other donors' samples. Both conserved end residues are part of each CDR3. D genes are given only for firm matches. For some rows the clone size is stated as once, few or many, or as a class when expanded; others skip it.

CDR3 DNA: TGTGCCAGTAGTATAGATCCGGGACACCTCACCGGGGAGCTGTTTTTT
CDR3 protein: CASSIDPGHLTGELFF
clone size: .
J gene: TRBJ2-2
D gene: .
V gene: TRBV19

CDR3 DNA: TGTGCCAGCAGCTTAACTCCTAGGGACGAGCAGTACTTC
CDR3 protein: CASSLTPRDEQYF
clone size: few
J gene: TRBJ2-7
D gene: .
V gene: TRBV7-2

CDR3 DNA: TGTGCCAGCAGCCCCCAGTGGGTCGGGACCGGTGAGCAGTTCTTC
CDR3 protein: CASSPQWVGTGEQFF
clone size: many
J gene: TRBJ2-1
D gene: .
V gene: TRBV12-3/TRBV12-4

CDR3 DNA: TGTGCCAGCAGCCAGCTAAGCGACAATCAGCCCCAGCATTTT
CDR3 protein: CASSQLSDNQPQHF
clone size: many
J gene: TRBJ1-5
D gene: .
V gene: TRBV5-5

CDR3 DNA: TGTGCCAGTAGTTCGGACAGGGCGAATGTTTTT
CDR3 protein: CASSSDRANVF
clone size: many
J gene: TRBJ1-5
D gene: TRBD1
V gene: TRBV19

CDR3 DNA: TGCAGTGCTGAATCCATTGACAGGGCCAATGAGCAGTTCTTC
CDR3 protein: CSAESIDRANEQFF
clone size: few
J gene: TRBJ2-1
D gene: TRBD1
V gene: TRBV20-1

CDR3 DNA: TGTGCCAGCAGTTACGAGCTAGCGGGGGGGTTAGGAACAGATACGCAGTATTTT
CDR3 protein: CASSYELAGGLGTDTQYF
clone size: .
J gene: TRBJ2-3
D gene: TRBD2
V gene: TRBV6-2/TRBV6-3

CDR3 DNA: TGCAGCGCACGGGACGGATCCTACGAGCAGTACTTC
CDR3 protein: CSARDGSYEQYF
clone size: .
J gene: TRBJ2-7
D gene: .
V gene: TRBV29-1

CDR3 DNA: TGTGCCAGCAGCCAACCGGGAAGGTCCTATAATTCACCCCTCCACTTT
CDR3 protein: CASSQPGRSYNSPLHF
clone size: many
J gene: TRBJ1-6
D gene: .
V gene: TRBV5-6

CDR3 DNA: TGTGCCATCAGTGACCCGAGGACAGGGGAAAATTCACCCCTCCACTTT
CDR3 protein: CAISDPRTGENSPLHF
clone size: few
J gene: TRBJ1-6
D gene: TRBD1
V gene: TRBV10-3

CDR3 DNA: TGCGCCAGCAGCCAAGGACCGATCAATTCACCCCTCCACTTT
CDR3 protein: CASSQGPINSPLHF
clone size: many
J gene: TRBJ1-6
D gene: .
V gene: TRBV4-3

CDR3 DNA: TGTGCCAGCAGTTCCTGGCCGGGACAGGGCTCTGGAAACACCATATATTTT
CDR3 protein: CASSSWPGQGSGNTIYF
clone size: many
J gene: TRBJ1-3
D gene: TRBD1
V gene: TRBV6-5

CDR3 DNA: TGCAGTGCTAGGAGCGGAACAAACACAGATACGCAGTATTTT
CDR3 protein: CSARSGTNTDTQYF
clone size: few
J gene: TRBJ2-3
D gene: .
V gene: TRBV20-1

CDR3 DNA: TGTGCCAGCAGTTACTCGCCGGTCTCTGGAAACACCATATATTTT
CDR3 protein: CASSYSPVSGNTIYF
clone size: .
J gene: TRBJ1-3
D gene: .
V gene: TRBV6-2/TRBV6-3

CDR3 DNA: TGCGCCAGCAGAAAGACTAGCGGGGCGAACACCGGGGAGCTGTTTTTT
CDR3 protein: CASRKTSGANTGELFF
clone size: few
J gene: TRBJ2-2
D gene: TRBD2
V gene: TRBV10-2

CDR3 DNA: TGCAGCGTTGAAGAAGGCGGGCGGTGGGCCACCGGGGAGCTGTTTTTT
CDR3 protein: CSVEEGGRWATGELFF
clone size: few
J gene: TRBJ2-2
D gene: .
V gene: TRBV29-1

CDR3 DNA: TGCGCCAGCAGCCAAGTGGGGTTAACGCGATCACCCCTCCACTTT
CDR3 protein: CASSQVGLTRSPLHF
clone size: many
J gene: TRBJ1-6
D gene: .
V gene: TRBV4-1

CDR3 DNA: TGTGCCAGCAGCTTGGAGGGATGGGGCAAGGGAGAGACCCAGTACTTC
CDR3 protein: CASSLEGWGKGETQYF
clone size: few
J gene: TRBJ2-5
D gene: .
V gene: TRBV11-2

CDR3 DNA: TGTGCCAGCAGCGCCCAGCAGGCCACCGGGGAGCTGTTTTTT
CDR3 protein: CASSAQQATGELFF
clone size: .
J gene: TRBJ2-2
D gene: .
V gene: TRBV9

CDR3 DNA: TGTGCCAGCAGCCCAAGCCGACTAGCGGGAGAGGGCTACAATGAGCAGTTCTTC
CDR3 protein: CASSPSRLAGEGYNEQFF
clone size: few
J gene: TRBJ2-1
D gene: TRBD2
V gene: TRBV9

CDR3 DNA: TGTGCCATCAGCAGCGGGGGGGCAGGAGAGCAGTTCTTC
CDR3 protein: CAISSGGAGEQFF
clone size: few
J gene: TRBJ2-1
D gene: TRBD2
V gene: TRBV10-3

CDR3 DNA: TGCGTCAGCAGCTTGGGACTAGCGGGAGTTGGGGCTATCAATGAGCAGTTCTTC
CDR3 protein: CVSSLGLAGVGAINEQFF
clone size: .
J gene: TRBJ2-1
D gene: TRBD2
V gene: TRBV5-1

CDR3 DNA: TGTGCCAGCAGCCGATCGACCGGGACAGGGTACACCGGGGAGCTGTTTTTT
CDR3 protein: CASSRSTGTGYTGELFF
clone size: .
J gene: TRBJ2-2
D gene: TRBD1
V gene: TRBV6-2/TRBV6-3

CDR3 DNA: TGCAGCGTTGAGGGCGGCGGGAATACCTACGAGCAGTACTTC
CDR3 protein: CSVEGGGNTYEQYF
clone size: few
J gene: TRBJ2-7
D gene: .
V gene: TRBV29-1

CDR3 DNA: TGTGCCAGCAGAGCTGTCAGGGGGCGCCCCGGGGAGCTGTTTTTT
CDR3 protein: CASRAVRGRPGELFF
clone size: many
J gene: TRBJ2-2
D gene: TRBD1
V gene: TRBV6-2/TRBV6-3

CDR3 DNA: TGTGCCAGCAGTGGCGGGACGGGACCTCACAATGAGCAGTTCTTC
CDR3 protein: CASSGGTGPHNEQFF
clone size: .
J gene: TRBJ2-1
D gene: .
V gene: TRBV2

CDR3 DNA: TGTGCCAGCAGCCCAACCGGGTTTGAGCAGTTCTTC
CDR3 protein: CASSPTGFEQFF
clone size: few
J gene: TRBJ2-1
D gene: .
V gene: TRBV7-9

CDR3 DNA: TGTGCCAGCAGCTTAGGGGTCACAGATACGCAGTATTTT
CDR3 protein: CASSLGVTDTQYF
clone size: .
J gene: TRBJ2-3
D gene: .
V gene: TRBV11-2

CDR3 DNA: TGCGCCAGCAGCCAAGTAGAAGTGTCAGATACGCAGTATTTT
CDR3 protein: CASSQVEVSDTQYF
clone size: .
J gene: TRBJ2-3
D gene: .
V gene: TRBV4-3

CDR3 DNA: TGCAGTGCCGCATTTTCGAGGACTTATGGCTACACCTTC
CDR3 protein: CSAAFSRTYGYTF
clone size: many
J gene: TRBJ1-2
D gene: .
V gene: TRBV20-1

CDR3 DNA: TGCAGCGTCGGACTAGCGGGAGGTATCGGGGAGCTGTTTTTT
CDR3 protein: CSVGLAGGIGELFF
clone size: many
J gene: TRBJ2-2
D gene: TRBD2
V gene: TRBV29-1

CDR3 DNA: TGTGCCAGCAGCCAAGACCTCGGGACAGGGAAAAACTATGGCTACACCTTC
CDR3 protein: CASSQDLGTGKNYGYTF
clone size: many
J gene: TRBJ1-2
D gene: TRBD1
V gene: TRBV3-1

CDR3 DNA: TGCAGTGCTAGAGATTTGGCTAGCGGGGGCTACGAGCAGTACTTC
CDR3 protein: CSARDLASGGYEQYF
clone size: many
J gene: TRBJ2-7
D gene: TRBD2
V gene: TRBV20-1

CDR3 DNA: TGTGCCAGCAGCCAACTGACTATCCAAGAGACCCAGTACTTC
CDR3 protein: CASSQLTIQETQYF
clone size: few
J gene: TRBJ2-5
D gene: .
V gene: TRBV7-9

CDR3 DNA: TGTGCCACCAGCGGGGGAGGGACTAGCGGGAAGGTTGAGCAGTTCTTC
CDR3 protein: CATSGGGTSGKVEQFF
clone size: .
J gene: TRBJ2-1
D gene: TRBD2
V gene: TRBV24-1

CDR3 DNA: TGTGCCAGCAGCCGCAGGGTAATCGGGGAGCTGTTTTTT
CDR3 protein: CASSRRVIGELFF
clone size: .
J gene: TRBJ2-2
D gene: .
V gene: TRBV5-4

CDR3 DNA: TGCAGTGCTAGAGACAGGGACAGGGGCACTGAAGCTTTCTTT
CDR3 protein: CSARDRDRGTEAFF
clone size: .
J gene: TRBJ1-1
D gene: TRBD1
V gene: TRBV20-1

CDR3 DNA: TGTGCCAGCAGTCCCAGGGGGACTCTTATGAACACTGAAGCTTTCTTT
CDR3 protein: CASSPRGTLMNTEAFF
clone size: .
J gene: TRBJ1-1
D gene: TRBD1
V gene: TRBV2

CDR3 DNA: TGCAGTGCTAGAGTTCCTGGGGCCAACGTCCTGACTTTC
CDR3 protein: CSARVPGANVLTF
clone size: few
J gene: TRBJ2-6
D gene: .
V gene: TRBV20-1

CDR3 DNA: TGTGCCAGCAGCCCCACCAAACTCTGGACACAGGATCAGCCCCAGCATTTT
CDR3 protein: CASSPTKLWTQDQPQHF
clone size: few
J gene: TRBJ1-5
D gene: .
V gene: TRBV6-6

CDR3 DNA: TGTGCCAGCAGCCAATTCCCAGGGGGCGCAGGTCCTGGAGGCTACACCTTC
CDR3 protein: CASSQFPGGAGPGGYTF
clone size: many
J gene: TRBJ1-2
D gene: TRBD1
V gene: TRBV4-2

CDR3 DNA: TGTGCCAGCAGTTTATCCGGGCTTGACGAGCAGTACTTC
CDR3 protein: CASSLSGLDEQYF
clone size: many
J gene: TRBJ2-7
D gene: .
V gene: TRBV27

CDR3 DNA: TGTGCCAGCAGCGCCGGATCGGGGAGGGCCGGGGAGCTGTTTTTT
CDR3 protein: CASSAGSGRAGELFF
clone size: few
J gene: TRBJ2-2
D gene: TRBD2
V gene: TRBV9

CDR3 DNA: TGTGCCGCGGGACTAACTTACAATGAGCAGTTCTTC
CDR3 protein: CAAGLTYNEQFF
clone size: .
J gene: TRBJ2-1
D gene: TRBD2
V gene: TRBV12-3/TRBV12-4

CDR3 DNA: TGCAGTGCTAGAGATCAACGGGGGCCCGGGGAGCTGTTTTTT
CDR3 protein: CSARDQRGPGELFF
clone size: many
J gene: TRBJ2-2
D gene: .
V gene: TRBV20-1

CDR3 DNA: TGCAGTTCCCAGAAAGACGGACTAGCGGGCCCCCAGTACTTC
CDR3 protein: CSSQKDGLAGPQYF
clone size: .
J gene: TRBJ2-5
D gene: TRBD2
V gene: TRBV20-1

CDR3 DNA: TGTGCCATCAGTGCCGAGAGTGTTAGCTACAATGAGCAGTTCTTC
CDR3 protein: CAISAESVSYNEQFF
clone size: few
J gene: TRBJ2-1
D gene: .
V gene: TRBV10-3

CDR3 DNA: TGCGCCAGCAGCTCCCGGACAGGGTACGGCACAGATACGCAGTATTTT
CDR3 protein: CASSSRTGYGTDTQYF
clone size: .
J gene: TRBJ2-3
D gene: TRBD1
V gene: TRBV5-1

CDR3 DNA: TGCGCCAGCAGCCAATTTTTGCCGGGAACGAACACCGGGGAGCTGTTTTTT
CDR3 protein: CASSQFLPGTNTGELFF
clone size: few
J gene: TRBJ2-2
D gene: .
V gene: TRBV4-1

CDR3 DNA: TGTGCCAGCAGCATATATGGAAACACCATATATTTT
CDR3 protein: CASSIYGNTIYF
clone size: many
J gene: TRBJ1-3
D gene: .
V gene: TRBV13

CDR3 DNA: TGTGCCAGCAGTTTGAAACACCAGGAGCTCCAAGAGACCCAGTACTTC
CDR3 protein: CASSLKHQELQETQYF
clone size: few
J gene: TRBJ2-5
D gene: .
V gene: TRBV6-2/TRBV6-3

CDR3 DNA: TGTGCCAGCAGCCAAGTGGAGGGCCATGGAAACACCATATATTTT
CDR3 protein: CASSQVEGHGNTIYF
clone size: .
J gene: TRBJ1-3
D gene: .
V gene: TRBV3-1

CDR3 DNA: TGTGCCAGCAGTGAAGCGGGAGTAAGGAATTCACCCCTCCACTTT
CDR3 protein: CASSEAGVRNSPLHF
clone size: many
J gene: TRBJ1-6
D gene: .
V gene: TRBV2

CDR3 DNA: TGTGCCAGCAGCTTTCCTACTAGCACAGATACGCAGTATTTT
CDR3 protein: CASSFPTSTDTQYF
clone size: few
J gene: TRBJ2-3
D gene: .
V gene: TRBV5-7

CDR3 DNA: TGTGCCAGCAGCCAACCCTACGAGCAGTACTTC
CDR3 protein: CASSQPYEQYF
clone size: .
J gene: TRBJ2-7
D gene: .
V gene: TRBV11-2

CDR3 DNA: TGTGCCGGTAAACAGGGTCGGAGCTATGGCTACACCTTC
CDR3 protein: CAGKQGRSYGYTF
clone size: few
J gene: TRBJ1-2
D gene: .
V gene: TRBV7-9

CDR3 DNA: TGTGCCATCAGTGAGCCAGGACAGGGGGCTGGGGCCAACGTCCTGACTTTC
CDR3 protein: CAISEPGQGAGANVLTF
clone size: .
J gene: TRBJ2-6
D gene: TRBD1
V gene: TRBV10-3